Listed here are 24 T cell receptor beta chains from one sample, sequenced in a study of blood T cell repertoires in COVID-19. Measured with immunoSEQ multiplex PCR; TCRdb has only the in-frame clones, and not every one. The sample lists 200,000 to 300,000 clones; approximately 90% were seen once. Sequencing was carried out using peripheral blood. These receptor sequences come from a woman aged 40 to 50 with acute or convalescent COVID-19.

This clone was seen a handful of times. The rearrangement joins TRBV7-8 to TRBJ1-5; perhaps TRBD1 as D (5 bases). V lost 1 base to trimming and J lost 5 bases, with 12 bases between them. The CDR3 sequence is 15 residues long. Per the germline V gene, CDR1 is SGHVS and CDR2 is FQNEAQ. In DNA, the CDR3 is TGTGCCAGCAGCTTAGAAGGGAAGGGGCATCAGCCCCAGCATTTT. The encoded protein is CASSLEGKGHQPQHF.

This clone was found once. V is TRBV30 and J is TRBJ1-2; TRBD1 agrees at 10 bases. The V segment lost 5 bases and the J segment 8 bases; nucleotides outside the gene matches: 2. The length of the CDR3 is 11 residues. Germline CDR1 reads GTSNPN; CDR2 reads SVGIG (reference sequence). The CDR3 coding sequence is TGTGCCTGGGGACAGGGGGAAGGCTACACCTTC. Translation gives CAWGQGEGYTF.

The genes are TRBV4-2 and TRBJ1-2; the match to TRBD1 covers 7 bases. The V gene's germline CDR1 is LGHNA and CDR2 YNFKEQ. The CDR3 is made up of 15 amino acids. J lost 7 bases, V lost 3 bases, and 11 bases had no gene match. The CDR3 DNA reads TGTGCCAGCAGCCATTGGGACAGTGGGGGCTCTGGCTACACCTTC. Translation: CASSHWDSGGSGYTF.

The chain carries TRBV7-9 and TRBJ1-5; possible D gene TRBD1, 5 bases. The CDR3 totals 13 residues. CDR1 is SEHNR, CDR2 FQNEAQ, per germline (reference sequence). V gave up 3 bases and J gave up 6 bases, with 9 bases separating them. CDR3 amino acids: CASSLGRRQPQHF. The CDR3 DNA is TGTGCCAGCAGCTTGGGGCGGCGTCAGCCCCAGCATTTT.

The rearrangement uses TRBV18 and TRBJ2-7; D perhaps matches TRBD2 (7 bases). The CDR3 is made up of 14 amino acids. Between the trimmed V and J ends, which lost 5 bases and 4 bases, there was a span of 15 bases. In germline, CDR1 is KGHSH, CDR2 LQKENI. The CDR3 spells CASSEGGETYEQYV. As DNA, the CDR3 is TGTGCCAGCTCAGAGGGGGGGGAAACGTACGAGCAGTACGTC.

The J gene is TRBJ2-4, the V gene TRBV5-5, with 7 nucleotides matching TRBD1. This CDR3 is built from 16 residues. The germline CDR1 and CDR2 sequences are SGHKS and YYEKEE (reference sequence). Germline trimming cut 4 bases from V and 6 bases from J; bases unmatched to any gene: 13. The DNA of the CDR3 is TGTGCCAGCAGCACCTTTTCAACAGGGGCCCTAAACATTCAGTACTTC. Translating gives CASSTFSTGALNIQYF. Combining the CDR3 with reference TRBV5-5 and TRBJ2-4 gives the whole variable domain DAGVTQSPTHLIKTRGQQVTLRCSPISGHKSVSWYQQVLGQGPQFIFQYYEKEERGRGNFPDRFSARQFPNYSSELNVNALLLGDSALYLCASSTFSTGALNIQYFGAGTRLSVL.

The chain recombines TRBV4-2 with TRBJ2-1, with 8 nucleotides matching TRBD2. Unmatched junction bases numbered 11, after V lost 4 bases and J lost 6 bases. Germline loops: CDR1 LGHNA, CDR2 YNFKEQ. The CDR3 is 16 amino acids. DNA for the CDR3: TGTGCCAGCAGCCTAACAATCGGGACTAGTGGCAATGAGCAGTTCTTC. Encoded protein: CASSLTIGTSGNEQFF.

This clone was recorded once. The genes are TRBV29-1 and TRBJ1-5; D remains ambiguous. Germline lookup yields CDR1 SQVTM and CDR2 ANQGSEA. The CDR3 contains 12 residues. V lost 4 bases to trimming and J lost 0 bases, with 4 bases between them. CDR3 loop: CSVASSNQPQHF. The CDR3 bases are TGCAGCGTTGCCAGTAGCAATCAGCCCCAGCATTTT.

J is TRBJ1-6 and V is TRBV2; 8 bases line up with TRBD1. V lost 6 bases to trimming and J lost 7 bases; unmatched junction nucleotides: 8. This CDR3 spans 15 amino acids. Germline CDR1 and CDR2: SNHLY and FYNNEI. In DNA form, the CDR3 reads TGTGCCAGCAGGGGGAGACAGGGGCGAAATTCACCCCTCCACTTT. This translates into CASRGRQGRNSPLHF. The entire variable domain, with the rest obtained from reference TRBV2 and TRBJ1-6, is as follows: EPEVTQTPSHQVTQMGQEVILRCVPISNHLYFYWYRQILGQKVEFLVSFYNNEISEKSEIFDDQFSVERPDGSNFTLKIRSTKLEDSAMYFCASRGRQGRNSPLHFGNGTRLTVT.

This clone was detected once. V usage is TRBV29-1 and J usage is TRBJ2-4, with TRBD2 matching 8 bases. The junction had 7 bases not matched to a gene; V was cut back by 5 bases and J by 7 bases. This CDR3 is built from 13 residues. The germline gives CDR1 SQVTM, CDR2 ANQGSEA. Written as DNA, the CDR3 is TGCAGCGTTAGTCGGGGGGGCGGGAACATTCAGTACTTC. Residues: CSVSRGGGNIQYF.

V usage is TRBV5-1 and J usage is TRBJ1-3, with D perhaps matching TRBD1 (5 bases). From germline, CDR1 is SGHRS and CDR2 YFSETQ. The CDR3 sequence is 16 residues long. Between the trimmed V and J ends, which lost 4 bases and 0 bases, there was a span of 14 bases. CDR3 nucleotide sequence: TGCGCCAGCAGCCCCGAGACAGTTCTCTCTGGAAACACCATATATTTT. It translates to CASSPETVLSGNTIYF.

The chain is built from TRBV5-5 and TRBJ1-2; 10 nucleotides line up with TRBD1. The V gene end was trimmed by 3 bases and the J gene end by 3 bases; junction bases not matched to a gene: 5. The V gene's germline CDR1 is SGHKS and CDR2 YYEKEE (reference sequence). The CDR3 runs to 15 residues. The CDR3 spells CASSWGTGAHYGYTF. The CDR3 DNA reads TGTGCCAGCAGCTGGGGGACAGGGGCTCACTATGGCTACACCTTC.

The rearrangement uses TRBV12-3 or TRBV12-4 and TRBJ1-1; D is unclear. The CDR3 is made up of 13 amino acids. V was shortened by 5 bases and J by 1 base, with 8 bases between the two germline ends. CDR3 sequence reads: CASSINRNTEAFF. Here the CDR3 DNA reads TGTGCCAGCAGTATTAACAGGAACACTGAAGCTTTCTTT.

On this clone: Other DNA sequences from this sample encode an identical CDR3 as well. CDR3 sequence: CAISESVSSPLHF. The CDR3 nucleotides read TGTGCCATCAGTGAGTCAGTGAGTTCACCCCTCCACTTT. J is TRBJ1-6 and V is TRBV10-3; D is unclear. With 0 bases removed from V and 9 bases from J, the gap between germline ends came to 6 bases. Looked up from germline, CDR1 is ENHRY and CDR2 is SYGVKD. This CDR3 region has 13 residues.

With regard to this clone: The same CDR3 also results from other DNA sequences found in this sample. The V gene is TRBV9, the J gene TRBJ2-5; D is uncertain. This CDR3 has 14 amino acids. CDR1 and CDR2 (germline): SGDLS, YYNGEE. Trimming shortened V by 0 bases and J by 5 bases, and 11 bases separated the two germline ends. The CDR3, as DNA: TGTGCCAGCAGCGTAGGACCGGGTAGGGAGACCCAGTACTTC. It encodes CASSVGPGRETQYF.

This chain uses TRBV7-2 with TRBJ2-6; 7 bases are a match to TRBD2. This CDR3 has 17 residues. Trimming took 4 bases from V and 0 from J; bases not matched to a gene: 6. CDR1 and CDR2 (germline): SGHTA, FQGNSA. DNA for the CDR3: TGTGCCAGCAGCTCATGGGGGGGGTACTCTGGGGCCAACGTCCTGACTTTC. This codes for CASSSWGGYSGANVLTF.

The CDR3 coding sequence is TGTGCCAGCAGTAGGACGGGACAGGGTGGGGATCAGCCCCAGCATTTT. This codes for CASSRTGQGGDQPQHF. This chain connects TRBV25-1 to TRBJ1-5, with 9 bases lining up with TRBD1. CDR1 MGHDK and CDR2 SYGVNS come from the germline V gene. The CDR3 is made up of 16 amino acids. J was trimmed by 5 bases and V by 5 bases; bases with no gene match: 10.

A single count supports this clone. The CDR3 is CASGGERANYGYTF. The CDR3 DNA is TGTGCCAGCGGGGGGGAGCGCGCTAACTATGGCTACACCTTC. The genes are TRBV6-5 and TRBJ1-2, with D possibly matching TRBD1 (5 bases). Germline CDR1 MNHEY, CDR2 SVGAGI. V dropped 8 bases and J dropped 0 bases, with 13 bases sitting between them. The CDR3 runs to 14 residues.

This clone has more than one count but fewer than ten. The chain carries TRBV4-1 and TRBJ1-4; 9 bases align to TRBD1. The germline gives CDR1 MGHRA, CDR2 YSYEKL. With V trimmed by 6 bases and J by 6 bases, 5 bases remained unmatched. CDR3 length: 14 amino acids. CDR3 loop: CASSRDRVDEKLFF. CDR3 sequence (DNA): TGCGCCAGCAGTCGGGACAGGGTGGATGAAAAACTGTTTTTT.

The V gene is TRBV5-4, the J gene TRBJ1-1; 7 bases line up with TRBD1. CDR3 length: 17 residues. Trimming at V came to 4 bases and at J to 1 base, leaving 13 bases not matched to a gene. CDR1 SGHNT and CDR2 YYREEE come from the germline V gene (reference sequence). The CDR3 loop is CASSLVPRDRQNTEAFF. The CDR3 DNA reads as TGTGCCAGCAGCCTAGTACCCCGGGACAGACAGAACACTGAAGCTTTCTTT.

The chain carries TRBV20-1 and TRBJ1-2, with D perhaps TRBD1 (6 bases). Germline CDR1 DFQATT, CDR2 SNEGSKA (reference sequence). The CDR3 loop spans 11 amino acids. The CDR3 loop reads CRAGTNYGYTF. CDR3 DNA sequence: TGCAGGGCCGGGACAAACTATGGCTACACCTTC.

The chain carries TRBV3-1 (or the pseudogene TRBV3-2) and TRBJ2-3; 9 bases fit TRBD1. V trimming: 4 bases; J trimming: 4 bases; junction bases outside the gene matches: 12. The CDR3 is 17 amino acids. Germline V gene data show CDR1 as LGHDT and CDR2 as YNNKEL (reference sequence). The CDR3, as DNA: TGTGCCAGCAGCCCCCGCCCGGGACAGGGTCCCCCAGATACGCAGTATTTT. This sequence encodes CASSPRPGQGPPDTQYF.

V usage is TRBV5-1 and J usage is TRBJ2-7, with TRBD1 matching 9 bases. The germline CDR1 and CDR2 sequences are SGHRS and YFSETQ. This CDR3 is 15 amino acids long. The J segment lost 3 bases and the V segment lost 3 bases, leaving 7 bases of the junction unmatched. The CDR3 loop reads CASSWGTGSGYEQYV. The CDR3 DNA reads TGCGCCAGCAGCTGGGGGACAGGGTCAGGCTACGAGCAGTACGTC.

This rearrangement joins TRBV18 to TRBJ1-5; D ambiguous. V was trimmed by 0 bases and J by 6 bases, leaving 15 bases between them. CDR1 KGHSH and CDR2 LQKENI come from the germline V gene. The CDR3 length is 16 residues. The CDR3 DNA reads as TGTGCCAGCTCACCACCGAGATACGGGTTTCGTCAGCCCCAGCATTTT. This encodes CASSPPRYGFRQPQHF.